This T cell receptor (beta chain) was observed in a study of blood T cell repertoires in COVID-19. About the study: Both acute and convalescent COVID-19 samples were obtained from the United States, Italy and Spain. Sample material is recorded as cDNA or gDNA derived from T cells, B-cell-depleted T cells, or PBMCs.

The Seattle patients, enrolled during active infection, were followed longitudinally. The germline gives CDR1 LNHDA, CDR2 SQIVND (reference sequence). The CDR3 is made up of 15 amino acids. V lost 5 bases and J 4 bases, leaving 14 bases between the germline ends. Authors' analysis steps: It was from reference gene primer amplification that nucleated cell counts were estimated. The table came from immunoSEQ multiplex PCR; TCRdb's copy has only in-frame clones and leaves some out. Clonal size and the V and J genes are those of that table, whereas D and trimming came from the DNA. Altogether approximately 390,000 clones are present, around 87% being singletons, with the ten largest covering about 2.5%.

The chain combines TRBV19 with TRBJ2-2; D is undetermined. This sequence originates from a woman aged 55 to 70 with COVID-19, enrolled during active disease. What was sequenced was peripheral blood. The CDR3 reads CASSSQSLSTGELFF. The CDR3 DNA reads as TGTGCCAGTAGTTCCCAAAGTCTCAGCACCGGGGAGCTGTTTTTT.